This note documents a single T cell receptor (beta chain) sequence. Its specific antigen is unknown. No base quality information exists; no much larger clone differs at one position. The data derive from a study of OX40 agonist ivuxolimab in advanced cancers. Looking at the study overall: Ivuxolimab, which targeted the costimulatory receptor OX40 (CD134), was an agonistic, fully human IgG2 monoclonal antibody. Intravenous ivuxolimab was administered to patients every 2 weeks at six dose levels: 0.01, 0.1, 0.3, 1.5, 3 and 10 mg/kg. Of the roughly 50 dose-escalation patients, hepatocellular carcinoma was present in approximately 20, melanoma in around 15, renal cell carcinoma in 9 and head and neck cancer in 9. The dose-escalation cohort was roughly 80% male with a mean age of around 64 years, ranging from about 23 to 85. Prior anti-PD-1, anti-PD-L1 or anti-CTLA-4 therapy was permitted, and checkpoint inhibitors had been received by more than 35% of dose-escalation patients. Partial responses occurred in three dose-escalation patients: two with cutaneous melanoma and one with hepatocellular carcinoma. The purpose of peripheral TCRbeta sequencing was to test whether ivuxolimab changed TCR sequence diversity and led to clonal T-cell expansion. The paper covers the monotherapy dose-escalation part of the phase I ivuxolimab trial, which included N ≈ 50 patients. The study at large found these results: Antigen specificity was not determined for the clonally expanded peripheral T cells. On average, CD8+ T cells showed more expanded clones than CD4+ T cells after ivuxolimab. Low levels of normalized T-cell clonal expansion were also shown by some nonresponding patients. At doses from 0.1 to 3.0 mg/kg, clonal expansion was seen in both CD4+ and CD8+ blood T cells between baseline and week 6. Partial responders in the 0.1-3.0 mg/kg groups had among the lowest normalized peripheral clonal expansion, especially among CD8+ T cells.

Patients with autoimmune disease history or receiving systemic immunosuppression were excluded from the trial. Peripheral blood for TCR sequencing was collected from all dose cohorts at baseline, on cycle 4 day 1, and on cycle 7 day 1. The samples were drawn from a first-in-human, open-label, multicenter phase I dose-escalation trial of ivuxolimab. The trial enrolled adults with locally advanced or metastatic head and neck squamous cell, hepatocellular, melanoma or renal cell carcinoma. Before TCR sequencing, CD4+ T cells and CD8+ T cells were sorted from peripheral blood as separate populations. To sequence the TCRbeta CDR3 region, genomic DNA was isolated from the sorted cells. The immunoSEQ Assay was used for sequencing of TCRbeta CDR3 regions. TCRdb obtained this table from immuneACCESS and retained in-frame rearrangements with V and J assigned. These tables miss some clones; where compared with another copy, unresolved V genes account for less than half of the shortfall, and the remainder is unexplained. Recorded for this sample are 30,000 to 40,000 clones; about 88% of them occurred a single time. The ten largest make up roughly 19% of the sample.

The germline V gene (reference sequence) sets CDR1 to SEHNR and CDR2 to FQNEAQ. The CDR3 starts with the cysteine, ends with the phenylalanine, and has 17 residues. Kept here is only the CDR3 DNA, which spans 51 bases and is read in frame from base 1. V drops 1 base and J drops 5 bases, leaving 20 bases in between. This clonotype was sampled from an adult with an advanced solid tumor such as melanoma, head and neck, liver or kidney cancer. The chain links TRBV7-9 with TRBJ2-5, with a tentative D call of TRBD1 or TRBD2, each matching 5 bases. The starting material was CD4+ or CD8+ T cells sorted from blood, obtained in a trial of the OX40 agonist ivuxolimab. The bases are TGTGCCAGCAGCTTAGTACCCCGGGACGTCCGCCGGGAGACCCAGTACTTC. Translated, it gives CASSLVPRDVRRETQYF.